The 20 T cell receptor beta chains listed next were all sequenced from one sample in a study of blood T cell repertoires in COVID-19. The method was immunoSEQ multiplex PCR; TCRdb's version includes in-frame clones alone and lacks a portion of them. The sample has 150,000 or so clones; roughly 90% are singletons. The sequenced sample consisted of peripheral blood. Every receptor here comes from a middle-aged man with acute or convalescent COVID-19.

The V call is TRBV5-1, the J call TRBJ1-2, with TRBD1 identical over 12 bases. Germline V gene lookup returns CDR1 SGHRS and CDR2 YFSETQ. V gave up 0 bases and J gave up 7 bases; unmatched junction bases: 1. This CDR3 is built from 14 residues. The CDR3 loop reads CASSLGDRGLGYTF. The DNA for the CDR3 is TGCGCCAGCAGCTTGGGGGACAGGGGGCTTGGCTACACCTTC.

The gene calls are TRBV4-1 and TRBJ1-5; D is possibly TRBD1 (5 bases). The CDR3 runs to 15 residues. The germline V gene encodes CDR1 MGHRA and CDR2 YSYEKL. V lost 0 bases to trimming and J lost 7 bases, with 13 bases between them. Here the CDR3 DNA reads TGCGCCAGCAGCCAAGATGGGGGGGTAAGGCAGCCCCAGCATTTT. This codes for CASSQDGGVRQPQHF.

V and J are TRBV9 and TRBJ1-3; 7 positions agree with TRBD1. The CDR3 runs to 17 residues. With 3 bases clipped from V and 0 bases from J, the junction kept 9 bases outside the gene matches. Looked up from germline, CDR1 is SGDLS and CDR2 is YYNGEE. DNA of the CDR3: TGTGCCAGCAGCGCCCACAGACAGGGCCTCTCTGGAAACACCATATATTTT. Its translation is CASSAHRQGLSGNTIYF. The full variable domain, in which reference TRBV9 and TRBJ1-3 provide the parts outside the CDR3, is DSGVTQTPKHLITATGQRVTLRCSPRSGDLSVYWYQQSLDQGLQFLIQYYNGEERAKGNILERFSAQQFPDLHSELNLSSLELGDSALYFCASSAHRQGLSGNTIYFGEGSWLTVV.

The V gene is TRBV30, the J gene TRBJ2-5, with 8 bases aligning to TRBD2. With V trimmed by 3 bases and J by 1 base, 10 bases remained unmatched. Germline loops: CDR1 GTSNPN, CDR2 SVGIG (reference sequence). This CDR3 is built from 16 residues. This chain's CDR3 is CAWSNRGGNFQETQYF. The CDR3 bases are TGTGCCTGGAGCAACCGGGGGGGCAATTTCCAAGAGACCCAGTACTTC. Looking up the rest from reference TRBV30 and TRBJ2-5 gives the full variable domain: SQTIHQWPATLVQPVGSPLSLECTVEGTSNPNLYWYRQAAGRGLQLLFYSVGIGQISSEVPQNLSASRPQDRQFILSSKKLLLSDSGFYLCAWSNRGGNFQETQYFGPGTRLLVL.

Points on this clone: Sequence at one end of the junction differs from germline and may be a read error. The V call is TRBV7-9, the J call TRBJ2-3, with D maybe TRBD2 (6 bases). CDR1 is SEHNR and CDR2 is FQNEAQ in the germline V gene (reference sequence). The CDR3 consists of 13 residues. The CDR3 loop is CASSLDGGDTQYF. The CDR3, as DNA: TGTGCCAGCAGTTTAGACGGGGGAGATACGCAGTATTTT.

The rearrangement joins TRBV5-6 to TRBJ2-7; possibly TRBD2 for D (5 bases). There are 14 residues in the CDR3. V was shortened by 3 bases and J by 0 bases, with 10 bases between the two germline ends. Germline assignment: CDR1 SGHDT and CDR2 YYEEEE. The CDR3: CASSSPGISYEQYF. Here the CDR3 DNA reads TGTGCCAGCAGCTCACCGGGAATCTCCTACGAGCAGTACTTC.

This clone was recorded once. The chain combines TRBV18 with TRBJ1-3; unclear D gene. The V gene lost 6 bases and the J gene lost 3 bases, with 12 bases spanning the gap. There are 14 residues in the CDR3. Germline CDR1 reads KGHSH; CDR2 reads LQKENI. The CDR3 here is CASSSAGYGNTIYF. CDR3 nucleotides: TGTGCCAGCTCCTCCGCCGGGTATGGAAACACCATATATTTT.

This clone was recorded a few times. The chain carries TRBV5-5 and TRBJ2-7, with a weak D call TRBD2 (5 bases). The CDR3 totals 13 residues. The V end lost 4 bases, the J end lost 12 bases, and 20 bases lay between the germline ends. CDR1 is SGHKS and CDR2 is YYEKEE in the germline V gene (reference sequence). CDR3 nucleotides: TGTGCCAGCAGCCCTGATGAAGCGGTAAGCGGGTACTTC. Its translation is CASSPDEAVSGYF.

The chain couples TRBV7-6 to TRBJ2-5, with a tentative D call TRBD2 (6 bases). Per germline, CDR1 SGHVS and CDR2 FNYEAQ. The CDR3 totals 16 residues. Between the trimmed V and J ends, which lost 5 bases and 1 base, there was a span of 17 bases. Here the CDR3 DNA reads TGTGCCAGCAGCCCCCCTCGGGAGACGTTCCAAGAGACCCAGTACTTC. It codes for CASSPPRETFQETQYF.

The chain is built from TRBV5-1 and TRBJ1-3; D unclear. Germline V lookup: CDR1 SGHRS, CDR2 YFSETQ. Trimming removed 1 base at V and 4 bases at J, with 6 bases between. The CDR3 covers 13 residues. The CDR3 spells CASSLSPGNTIYF. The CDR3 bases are TGCGCCAGCAGCTTGTCTCCCGGAAACACCATATATTTT.

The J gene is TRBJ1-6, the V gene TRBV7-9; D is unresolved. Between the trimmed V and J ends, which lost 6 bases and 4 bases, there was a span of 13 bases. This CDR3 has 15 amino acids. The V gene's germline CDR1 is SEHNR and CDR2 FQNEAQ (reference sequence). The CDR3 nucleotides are TGTGCCAGCAGGGAAAACAGAGGGTATAATTCACCCCTCCACTTT. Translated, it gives CASRENRGYNSPLHF. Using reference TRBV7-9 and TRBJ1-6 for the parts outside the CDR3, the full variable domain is DTGVSQNPRHKITKRGQNVTFRCDPISEHNRLYWYRQTLGQGPEFLTYFQNEAQLEKSRLLSDRFSAERPKGSFSTLEIQRTEQGDSAMYLCASRENRGYNSPLHFGNGTRLTVT.

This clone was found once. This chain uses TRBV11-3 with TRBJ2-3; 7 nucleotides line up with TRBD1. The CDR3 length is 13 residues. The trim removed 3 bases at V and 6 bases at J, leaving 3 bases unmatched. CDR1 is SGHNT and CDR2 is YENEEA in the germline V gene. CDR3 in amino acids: CASSFTGVDTQYF. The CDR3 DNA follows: TGTGCCAGCAGCTTTACAGGGGTGGATACGCAGTATTTT.

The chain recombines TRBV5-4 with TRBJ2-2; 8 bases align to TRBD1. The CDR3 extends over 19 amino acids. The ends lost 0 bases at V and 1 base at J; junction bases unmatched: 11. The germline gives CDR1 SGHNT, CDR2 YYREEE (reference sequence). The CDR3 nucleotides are TGTGCCAGCAGCTTGGTGGGGGACAGGAAAAAGATGAACACCGGGGAGCTGTTTTTT. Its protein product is CASSLVGDRKKMNTGELFF.

CDR3 sequence: CASSTTGGAESEAFF. For the CDR3, the DNA is TGTGCCAGCAGCACGACAGGGGGCGCGGAGTCTGAAGCTTTCTTT. The chain uses TRBV5-4 and TRBJ1-1; TRBD1 aligns across 10 bases. V dropped 4 bases and J dropped 6; count of bases not matched to a gene: 9. The CDR3 consists of 15 residues. Germline assignment: CDR1 SGHNT and CDR2 YYREEE (reference sequence).

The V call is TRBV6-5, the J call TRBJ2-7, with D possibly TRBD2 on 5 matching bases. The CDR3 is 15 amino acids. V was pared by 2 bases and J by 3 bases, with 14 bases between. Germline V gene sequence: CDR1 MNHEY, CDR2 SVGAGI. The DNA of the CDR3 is TGTGCCAGCAGTTACCGTAAAACTGGGAGCTACGAGCAGTACTTC. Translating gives CASSYRKTGSYEQYF.

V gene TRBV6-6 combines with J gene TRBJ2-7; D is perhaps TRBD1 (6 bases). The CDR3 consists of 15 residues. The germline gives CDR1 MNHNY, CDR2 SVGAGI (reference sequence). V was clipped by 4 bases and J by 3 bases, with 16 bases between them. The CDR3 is CASSLSGGVGYEQYF. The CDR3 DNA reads TGTGCCAGCAGTTTGAGTGGGGGCGTCGGCTACGAGCAGTACTTC.

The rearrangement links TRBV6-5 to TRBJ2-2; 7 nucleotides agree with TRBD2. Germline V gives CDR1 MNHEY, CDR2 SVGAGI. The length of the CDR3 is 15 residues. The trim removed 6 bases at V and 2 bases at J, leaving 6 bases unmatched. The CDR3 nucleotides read TGTGCCAGCAGCAGGGACTACTTTAACACCGGGGAGCTGTTTTTT. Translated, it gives CASSRDYFNTGELFF.

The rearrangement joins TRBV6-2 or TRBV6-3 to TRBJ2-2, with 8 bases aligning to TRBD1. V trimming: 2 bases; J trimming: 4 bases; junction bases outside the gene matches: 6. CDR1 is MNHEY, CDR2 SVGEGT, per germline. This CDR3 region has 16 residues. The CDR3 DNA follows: TGTGCCAGCAGTTACCCTGGGACAGGCTCCACCGGGGAGCTGTTTTTT. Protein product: CASSYPGTGSTGELFF.

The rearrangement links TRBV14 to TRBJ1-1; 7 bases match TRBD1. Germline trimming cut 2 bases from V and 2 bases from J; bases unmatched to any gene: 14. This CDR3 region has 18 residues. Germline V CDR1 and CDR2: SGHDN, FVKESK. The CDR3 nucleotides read TGTGCCAGCAGCCAACCAGGGGGGTACAGGGACCAAAACACTGAAGCTTTCTTT. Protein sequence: CASSQPGGYRDQNTEAFF. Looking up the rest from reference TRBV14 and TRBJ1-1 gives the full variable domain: EAGVTQFPSHSVIEKGQTVTLRCDPISGHDNLYWYRRVMGKEIKFLLHFVKESKQDESGMPNNRFLAERTGGTYSTLKVQPAELEDSGVYFCASSQPGGYRDQNTEAFFGQGTRLTVV.

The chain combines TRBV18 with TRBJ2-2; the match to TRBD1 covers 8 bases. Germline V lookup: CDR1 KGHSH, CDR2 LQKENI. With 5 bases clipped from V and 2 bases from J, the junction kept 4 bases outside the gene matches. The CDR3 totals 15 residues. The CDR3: CASSRTGLNTGELFF. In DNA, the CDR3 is TGTGCCAGCTCAAGGACAGGGCTAAACACCGGGGAGCTGTTTTTT. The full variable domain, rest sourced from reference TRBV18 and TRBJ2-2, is NAGVMQNPRHLVRRRGQEARLRCSPMKGHSHVYWYRQLPEEGLKFMVYLQKENIIDESGMPKERFSAEFPKEGPSILRIQQVVRGDSAAYFCASSRTGLNTGELFFGEGSRLTVL.